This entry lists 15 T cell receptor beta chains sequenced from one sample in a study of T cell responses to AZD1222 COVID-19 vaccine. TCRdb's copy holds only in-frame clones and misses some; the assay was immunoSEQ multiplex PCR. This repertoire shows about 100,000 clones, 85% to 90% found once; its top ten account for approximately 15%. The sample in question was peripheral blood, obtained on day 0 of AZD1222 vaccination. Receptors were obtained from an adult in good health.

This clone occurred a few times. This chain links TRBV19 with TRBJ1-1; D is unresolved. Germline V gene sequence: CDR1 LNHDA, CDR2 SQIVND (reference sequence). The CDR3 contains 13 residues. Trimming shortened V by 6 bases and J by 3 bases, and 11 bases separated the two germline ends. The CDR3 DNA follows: TGTGCCAGTAGCAAAATGGCCGACACTGAAGCTTTCTTT. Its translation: CASSKMADTEAFF.

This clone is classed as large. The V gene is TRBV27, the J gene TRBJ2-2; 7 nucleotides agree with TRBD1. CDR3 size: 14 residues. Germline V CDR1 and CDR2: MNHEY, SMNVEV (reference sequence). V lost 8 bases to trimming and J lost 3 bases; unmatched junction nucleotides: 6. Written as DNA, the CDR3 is TGTGCCAGCGGAGCCAGGGGGTACACCGGGGAGCTGTTTTTT. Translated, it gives CASGARGYTGELFF.

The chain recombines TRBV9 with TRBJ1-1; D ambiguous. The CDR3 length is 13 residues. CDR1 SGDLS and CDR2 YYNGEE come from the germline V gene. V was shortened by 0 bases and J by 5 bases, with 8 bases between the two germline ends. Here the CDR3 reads CASSVAPETEAFF. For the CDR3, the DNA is TGTGCCAGCAGCGTAGCACCGGAAACTGAAGCTTTCTTT.

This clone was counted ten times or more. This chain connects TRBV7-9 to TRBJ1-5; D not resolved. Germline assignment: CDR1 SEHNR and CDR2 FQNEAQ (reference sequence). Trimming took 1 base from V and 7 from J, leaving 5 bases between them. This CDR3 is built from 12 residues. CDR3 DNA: TGTGCCAGCAGCTTAGGGGAGCAGCCCCAGCATTTT. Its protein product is CASSLGEQPQHF.

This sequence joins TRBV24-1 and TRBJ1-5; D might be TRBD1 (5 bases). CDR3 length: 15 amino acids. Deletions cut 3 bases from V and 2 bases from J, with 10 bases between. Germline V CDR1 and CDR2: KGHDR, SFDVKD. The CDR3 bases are TGTGCCACCAGTGATCCCCTCAGGGGCAATCAGCCCCAGCATTTT. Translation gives CATSDPLRGNQPQHF.

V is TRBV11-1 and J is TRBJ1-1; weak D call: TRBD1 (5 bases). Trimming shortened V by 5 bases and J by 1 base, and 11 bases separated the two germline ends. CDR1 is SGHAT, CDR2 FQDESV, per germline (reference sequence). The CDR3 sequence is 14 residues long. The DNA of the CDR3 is TGTGCCAGCAGCGACCCGGGGGGGAACACTGAAGCTTTCTTT. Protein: CASSDPGGNTEAFF.

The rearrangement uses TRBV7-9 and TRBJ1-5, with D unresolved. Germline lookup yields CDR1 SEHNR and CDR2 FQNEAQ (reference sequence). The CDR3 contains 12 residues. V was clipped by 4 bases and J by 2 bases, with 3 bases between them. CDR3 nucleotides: TGTGCCAGCAGCTGGGGCAATCAGCCCCAGCATTTT. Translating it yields CASSWGNQPQHF.

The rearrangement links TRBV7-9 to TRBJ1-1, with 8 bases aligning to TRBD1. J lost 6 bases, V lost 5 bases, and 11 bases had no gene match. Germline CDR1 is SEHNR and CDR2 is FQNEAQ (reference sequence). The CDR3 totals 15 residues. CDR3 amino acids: CASSPTGGGFAEAFF. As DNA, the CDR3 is TGTGCCAGCAGCCCCACAGGGGGTGGATTCGCTGAAGCTTTCTTT.

The DNA for the CDR3 is TGTGCCAGCTCACCACAGGACGCAGATACGCAGTATTTT. It specifies CASSPQDADTQYF. The genes are TRBV18 and TRBJ2-3, with unresolved D. CDR3 length: 13 amino acids. The V and J ends lost 1 base and 4 bases respectively, with 6 bases between them. CDR1 KGHSH and CDR2 LQKENI come from the germline V gene.

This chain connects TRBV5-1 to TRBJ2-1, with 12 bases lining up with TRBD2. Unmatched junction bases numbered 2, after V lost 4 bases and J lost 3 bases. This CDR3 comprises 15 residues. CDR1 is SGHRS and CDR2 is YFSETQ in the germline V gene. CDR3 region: CASSELAGGYNEQFF. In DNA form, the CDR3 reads TGCGCCAGCAGCGAACTAGCGGGAGGCTACAATGAGCAGTTCTTC.

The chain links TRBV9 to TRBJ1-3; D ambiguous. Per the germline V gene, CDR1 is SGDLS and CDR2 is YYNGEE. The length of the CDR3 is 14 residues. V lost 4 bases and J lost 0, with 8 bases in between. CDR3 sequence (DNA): TGTGCCAGCAGCTCCGGCAGCTCTGGAAACACCATATATTTT. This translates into CASSSGSSGNTIYF.

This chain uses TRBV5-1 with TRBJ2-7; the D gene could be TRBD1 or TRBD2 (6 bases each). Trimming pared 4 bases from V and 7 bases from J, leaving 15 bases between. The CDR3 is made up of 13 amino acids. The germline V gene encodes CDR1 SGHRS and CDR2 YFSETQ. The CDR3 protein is CASSDGLTGEQYF. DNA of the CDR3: TGCGCCAGCAGCGACGGACTAACAGGGGAGCAGTACTTC.

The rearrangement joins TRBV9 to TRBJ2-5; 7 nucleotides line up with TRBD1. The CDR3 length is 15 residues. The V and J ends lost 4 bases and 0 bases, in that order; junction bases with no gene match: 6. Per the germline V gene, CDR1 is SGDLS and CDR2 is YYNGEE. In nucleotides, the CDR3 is TGTGCCAGCAGCTTAAAGGGACAGTACCAAGAGACCCAGTACTTC. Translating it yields CASSLKGQYQETQYF.

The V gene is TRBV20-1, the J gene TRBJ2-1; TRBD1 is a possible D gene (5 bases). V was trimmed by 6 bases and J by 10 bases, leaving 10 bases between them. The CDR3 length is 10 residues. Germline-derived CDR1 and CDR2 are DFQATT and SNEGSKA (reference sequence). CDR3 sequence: CSARTWEQFF. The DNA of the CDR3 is TGCAGTGCGCGGACATGGGAGCAGTTCTTC.

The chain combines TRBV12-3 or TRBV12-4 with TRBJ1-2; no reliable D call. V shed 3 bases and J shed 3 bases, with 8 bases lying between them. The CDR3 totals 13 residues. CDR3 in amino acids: CASSFGGDYGYTF. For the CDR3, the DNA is TGTGCCAGCAGTTTCGGTGGGGACTATGGCTACACCTTC.